These 8 T cell receptor beta chains share one sample of origin, sequenced in a study of PD-L1 blockade in urothelial cancer. Some clones are missing from TCRdb's copy, which holds only in-frame ones; the method was immunoSEQ multiplex PCR. The table includes some 63,000 clones, about four fifths detected once. Stated time point: pretreatment peripheral blood. Source: PBMCs, taken around atezolizumab (anti-PD-L1) treatment. The source is a man aged 65 to 79 with urothelial cancer.

CDR3 region: CASSSGTEGLNYGYTF. The CDR3 DNA reads TGTGCCAGCAGCTCGGGGACAGAAGGCCTTAACTATGGCTACACCTTC. The chain employs TRBV5-6 and TRBJ1-2; the match to TRBD1 covers 7 bases. The junction had 9 bases not matched to a gene; V was cut back by 3 bases and J by 1 base. Germline V CDR1 and CDR2: SGHDT, YYEEEE. The CDR3 runs 16 residues.

This chain connects TRBV2 to TRBJ2-4, with D perhaps TRBD2 (5 bases). CDR1 is SNHLY and CDR2 is FYNNEI in the germline V gene. The CDR3 sequence is 14 residues long. V lost 7 bases to trimming and J lost 3 bases, with 13 bases between them. CDR3: CASKQETNKNIQYF. CDR3 sequence (DNA): TGTGCCAGCAAACAAGAGACTAACAAAAACATTCAGTACTTC. The full variable domain, completed using reference TRBV2 and TRBJ2-4, is EPEVTQTPSHQVTQMGQEVILRCVPISNHLYFYWYRQILGQKVEFLVSFYNNEISEKSEIFDDQFSVERPDGSNFTLKIRSTKLEDSAMYFCASKQETNKNIQYFGAGTRLSVL.

The rearrangement uses TRBV30 and TRBJ1-1; D remains unclear. Germline loops: CDR1 GTSNPN, CDR2 SVGIG (reference sequence). CDR3 length equals 12 residues. Trimming removed 4 bases at V and 1 base at J, with 7 bases between. The CDR3 DNA follows: TGTGCCTGGACAGAACAGAACACTGAAGCTTTCTTT. This translates into CAWTEQNTEAFF.

The gene calls are TRBV6-6 and TRBJ1-1; 8 bases match TRBD1. V shed 6 bases and J 0 bases; nucleotides not matched to a gene: 6. Germline V gene data show CDR1 as MNHNY and CDR2 as SVGAGI (reference sequence). The CDR3 is 15 residues long. CDR3 DNA sequence: TGTGCCAGCAGACAGGGACAGGCTATGAACACTGAAGCTTTCTTT. Its protein is CASRQGQAMNTEAFF.

This clone was counted once. The chain joins TRBV5-1 to TRBJ2-5; TRBD2 matches 11 bases. The CDR3 is 14 amino acids. J gave up 5 bases and V 4 bases, and 4 bases lay outside the gene matches. Per the germline V gene, CDR1 is SGHRS and CDR2 is YFSETQ. The CDR3 DNA follows: TGCGCCAGCAGCGAAGGACTAGCGGGCGAGACCCAGTACTTC. This sequence encodes CASSEGLAGETQYF.

The chain combines TRBV9 with TRBJ2-7, with a tentative D call TRBD1 (5 bases). Trimming pared 0 bases from V and 1 base from J, leaving 5 bases between. Looked up from germline, CDR1 is SGDLS and CDR2 is YYNGEE. The CDR3 covers 13 residues. CDR3 DNA: TGTGCCAGCAGCGTAGCAGGGTCCTACGAGCAGTACTTC. Residues: CASSVAGSYEQYF.

V and J are TRBV7-9 and TRBJ2-7, with 13 bases lining up with TRBD2. Germline CDR1 and CDR2: SEHNR and FQNEAQ (reference sequence). Losses at the gene ends were 5 bases for V and 9 bases for J; bases not matched to a gene: 13. CDR3 length: 16 amino acids. The CDR3 DNA reads as TGTGCCAGCAGCACACCCCCGGGACTAGCGGGAAGAGGGCAGTACTTC. Translation: CASSTPPGLAGRGQYF. The full variable domain, with the rest looked up from reference TRBV7-9 and TRBJ2-7, is DTGVSQNPRHKITKRGQNVTFRCDPISEHNRLYWYRQTLGQGPEFLTYFQNEAQLEKSRLLSDRFSAERPKGSFSTLEIQRTEQGDSAMYLCASSTPPGLAGRGQYFGPGTRLTVT.

The rearrangement joins TRBV5-1 to TRBJ2-7; 10 nucleotides line up with TRBD1. V was pared by 3 bases and J by 4 bases, with 7 bases of the junction left unmatched. The germline gives CDR1 SGHRS, CDR2 YFSETQ. The CDR3 is 15 residues long. Written as DNA, the CDR3 is TGCGCCAGCAGCTGGGCCCCGGGACAGGGGTACGAGCAGTACTTC. This codes for CASSWAPGQGYEQYF.